The clone carrying this T cell receptor (beta chain) has a handful of counts. The germline CDR1 and CDR2 sequences are SGHVS and FQNEAQ. CDR3 length: 17 amino acids. The ends lost 1 base at V and 7 bases at J; junction bases unmatched: 7. The data were taken from a study of response to subunit inactivated influenza vaccine. MiXCR, applied by TCRdb to the RT-PCR reads, yields one record per CDR3 protein. The sample has around 320,000 distinct CDR3 sequences, approximately 21% seen once. The chain links TRBV7-8 to TRBJ2-1, with TRBD2 identical over 13 bases. This TCR derives from a man aged 50 to 69 who received an inactivated influenza vaccine. Here the sequenced sample was PBMCs from blood, taken about 20 months after vaccination. CDR3 nucleotides: TGTGCCAGCAGCTTAGAAGGGACTAGCGGGATGGGTAATGAGCAGTTCTTC. The encoded protein is CASSLEGTSGMGNEQFF.